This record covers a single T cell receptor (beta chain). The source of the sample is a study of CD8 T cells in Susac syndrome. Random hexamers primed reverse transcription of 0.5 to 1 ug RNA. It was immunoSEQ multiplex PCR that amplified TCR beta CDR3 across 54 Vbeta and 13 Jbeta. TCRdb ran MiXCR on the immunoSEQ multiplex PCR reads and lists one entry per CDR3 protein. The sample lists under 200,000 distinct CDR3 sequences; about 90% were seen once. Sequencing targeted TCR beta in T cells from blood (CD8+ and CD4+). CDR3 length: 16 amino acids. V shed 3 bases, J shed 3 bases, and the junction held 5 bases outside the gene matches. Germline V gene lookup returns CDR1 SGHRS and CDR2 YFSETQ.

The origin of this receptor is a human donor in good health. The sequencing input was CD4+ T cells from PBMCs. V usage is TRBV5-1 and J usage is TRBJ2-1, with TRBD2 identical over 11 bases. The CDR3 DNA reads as TGCGCCAGCAGCTCCGGGACTAGCGGAGACTACAATGAGCAGTTCTTC. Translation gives CASSSGTSGDYNEQFF.